Listed below are T cell receptor beta chains from one sample, sequenced in a study of cytomegalovirus exposure and HLA in healthy donors. Assay: immunoSEQ multiplex PCR; the TCRdb copy retains only in-frame clones and omits some. The repertoire holds 250,000 to 400,000 clones, with 70% to 90% as singletons. Specimen: PBMCs. The receptors were gathered from a man aged 25 to 40 in good health and CMV-seronegative. The conserved cysteine and the conserved F or W are not part of the CDR3 here. Each record gives: clone size, V gene, J gene, CDR3 protein. Expanded clones get a size class; other rows say once, few or many, or leave the size out.

NA	TRBV4-2	TRBJ2-2	ASSQVRPSGGGANTGELF
NA	TRBV6-5	TRBJ1-3	ASSRGGNSGNTIY
NA	TRBV6-1	TRBJ2-3	ASSERPAGVITDTQY
NA	TRBV6-1	TRBJ2-7	ASRVGHVEQY
NA	TRBV4-3	TRBJ2-2	ASSHYRGTGELF
NA	TRBV18	TRBJ2-2	ASSAQGGNTGELF
NA	TRBV4-1	TRBJ2-3	ASSRTQAGSSTDTQY
NA	TRBV18	TRBJ1-2	ASSPETGERNYGYT
NA	TRBV7-2	TRBJ1-1	ASSLGLSNTEAF
NA	TRBV5-1	TRBJ1-3	ASSLNIAEGNTIY
NA	TRBV6-5	TRBJ1-1	ASTLSGGMNTEAF
NA	TRBV9	TRBJ1-6	ASSAGTGGSPLH
NA	TRBV10-1	TRBJ2-3	ASGSGSYTDTQY
NA	TRBV7-2	TRBJ2-5	ASILQGSEETQY
NA	TRBV2	TRBJ2-1	ATGQYNEQF
NA	TRBV2	TRBJ1-5	ASSGTVNNQPQH
NA	TRBV2	TRBJ1-2	ASSEAEGQGLGYGYT
NA	TRBV30	TRBJ1-6	AWSVPGTGLSNSPLH
NA	TRBV6-5	TRBJ1-2	ASSEGDRGKGYT
NA	TRBV7-6	TRBJ1-4	ASSPRQGLFGANEKLF
NA	TRBV4-3	TRBJ1-1	ASSQDPGLWAF
NA	TRBV5-1	TRBJ2-5	ASSFGPGGRETQY
NA	TRBV6-5	TRBJ1-6	ASRTGTGISPLH
NA	TRBV6-4	TRBJ2-2	ASSDSTESTGELF
NA	TRBV6-5	TRBJ2-2	ASSYSPSGVTGELF
NA	TRBV4-2	TRBJ2-7	ASSQNTDTSYEQY
NA	TRBV19	TRBJ2-6	ASSSTGTGSSGANVLT
NA	TRBV7-9	TRBJ2-7	ASSRPGQGVSEQY
NA	TRBV10-1	TRBJ2-3	ASSEAQGGTDTQY
NA	TRBV4-1	TRBJ2-3	ASSQRTSESTDTQY
NA	TRBV19	TRBJ2-6	ASSLGANVLT
once	TRBV18	TRBJ1-1	ASSRDYGTVANTEAF
NA	TRBV7-9	TRBJ1-1	ASSLRGYTEAF
NA	TRBV6-1	TRBJ1-4	ASSARTAQNEKLF
NA	TRBV9	TRBJ1-4	ASSPQDRVAEKLF
NA	TRBV29-1	TRBJ2-2	SVVPPTGELF
NA	TRBV6-5	TRBJ2-2	ASTPSGGNTGELF
NA	TRBV4-3	TRBJ2-1	ASSPSGGGYNEQF
NA	TRBV5-6	TRBJ1-1	ASSWGTGVTEAF
NA	TRBV20-1	TRBJ2-7	SAVRSYEQY
NA	TRBV18	TRBJ1-1	ASSPLVNTEAF
NA	TRBV7-9	TRBJ1-6	ASSLGTGNNSPLH
NA	TRBV4-3	TRBJ1-1	ASSQVGVLNTEAF
NA	TRBV6-1	TRBJ1-2	ASSGTGYGYT